The present TCR beta chain was sequenced within a study of T cell responses to AZD1222 COVID-19 vaccine. Assay used: immunoSEQ multiplex PCR; TCRdb lists only in-frame clones, some missing. The profile shows 120,000 to 150,000 clones, about 92% of them singletons. V was trimmed by 1 base and J by 9 bases, leaving 11 bases between them. Germline V CDR1 and CDR2: MNHNS, SASEGT. The CDR3 is 13 amino acids. A few counts support this clone. Its antigen is currently unknown. Study results and limitations: Increases in Spike-specific TCR breadth and depth were seen after two AZD1222 doses. Among the donors, most were white British and more were female, and clonal diversity was possibly underestimated.

J is TRBJ2-3 and V is TRBV6-1, with D perhaps given as TRBD1 or TRBD2 (5 bases each). This TCR was recovered from an adult in good health. The material sequenced was peripheral blood, taken on day 0 of AZD1222 vaccination. This chain's CDR3 is CASSEGQGVTQYF. The CDR3 DNA follows: TGTGCCAGCAGTGAAGGGCAGGGAGTGACGCAGTATTTT.